Presented here are 4 T cell receptor beta chains from one specimen sequenced in a study of blood T cell repertoires in COVID-19. Clones were read by immunoSEQ multiplex PCR, and TCRdb kept only the in-frame ones, dropping some. The repertoire holds 75,000 or so clones, less than 90% seen once, with approximately 3.3% in the top ten. The material sequenced was peripheral blood. Receptors originate from a man aged 45-65 years with acute or convalescent COVID-19.

The gene calls are TRBV27 and TRBJ1-2, with TRBD1 as a possible D gene (6 bases). CDR1 and CDR2 (germline): MNHEY, SMNVEV (reference sequence). The CDR3 is made up of 13 amino acids. Trimming left V 5 bases short and J 8 bases short, with 15 bases between. This chain's CDR3 is CASSTTQGRGYTF. The CDR3 DNA sequence: TGTGCCAGCAGTACGACCCAGGGGCGCGGCTACACCTTC.

The V gene is TRBV5-1, the J gene TRBJ2-5; 7 bases match TRBD2. Per the germline V gene, CDR1 is SGHRS and CDR2 is YFSETQ. V lost 3 bases to trimming and J lost 1 base; unmatched junction nucleotides: 6. The CDR3 length is 15 residues. As DNA, the CDR3 is TGCGCCAGCAGCTCGGGAGCGGGGACCCAAGAGACCCAGTACTTC. It encodes CASSSGAGTQETQYF.

V and J are TRBV28 and TRBJ2-5; 7 positions match TRBD1. CDR1 is MDHEN, CDR2 SYDVKM, per germline. The CDR3 totals 13 residues. J was trimmed by 4 bases and V by 7 bases; bases with no gene match: 6. CDR3 nucleotide sequence: TGTGCCAGCACCCGACAGGGATTAGAGACCCAGTACTTC. This sequence encodes CASTRQGLETQYF.

The chain has TRBV11-3 and TRBJ1-6; 7 nucleotides align to TRBD1. Germline V gene sequence: CDR1 SGHNT, CDR2 YENEEA. Germline trimming cut 4 bases from V and 9 bases from J; bases unmatched to any gene: 6. The CDR3 totals 14 residues. The CDR3, as DNA: TGTGCCAGCAGCTCACGCAGGGGGTTTTCACCCCTCCACTTT. This sequence encodes CASSSRRGFSPLHF.